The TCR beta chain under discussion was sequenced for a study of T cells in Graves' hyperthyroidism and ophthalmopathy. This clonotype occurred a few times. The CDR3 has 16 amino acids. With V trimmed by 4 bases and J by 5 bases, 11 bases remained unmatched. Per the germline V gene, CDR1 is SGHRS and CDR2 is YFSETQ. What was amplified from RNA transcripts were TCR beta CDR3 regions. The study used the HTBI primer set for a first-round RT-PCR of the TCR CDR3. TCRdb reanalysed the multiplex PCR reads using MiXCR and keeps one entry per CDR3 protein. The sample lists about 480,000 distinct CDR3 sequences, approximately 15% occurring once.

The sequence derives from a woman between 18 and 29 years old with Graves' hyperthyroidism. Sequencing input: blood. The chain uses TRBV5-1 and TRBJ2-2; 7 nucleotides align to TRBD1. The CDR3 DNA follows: TGCGCCAGCAGCCCACACAGGGGAGATGGGACCGGGGAGCTGTTTTTT. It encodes CASSPHRGDGTGELFF.